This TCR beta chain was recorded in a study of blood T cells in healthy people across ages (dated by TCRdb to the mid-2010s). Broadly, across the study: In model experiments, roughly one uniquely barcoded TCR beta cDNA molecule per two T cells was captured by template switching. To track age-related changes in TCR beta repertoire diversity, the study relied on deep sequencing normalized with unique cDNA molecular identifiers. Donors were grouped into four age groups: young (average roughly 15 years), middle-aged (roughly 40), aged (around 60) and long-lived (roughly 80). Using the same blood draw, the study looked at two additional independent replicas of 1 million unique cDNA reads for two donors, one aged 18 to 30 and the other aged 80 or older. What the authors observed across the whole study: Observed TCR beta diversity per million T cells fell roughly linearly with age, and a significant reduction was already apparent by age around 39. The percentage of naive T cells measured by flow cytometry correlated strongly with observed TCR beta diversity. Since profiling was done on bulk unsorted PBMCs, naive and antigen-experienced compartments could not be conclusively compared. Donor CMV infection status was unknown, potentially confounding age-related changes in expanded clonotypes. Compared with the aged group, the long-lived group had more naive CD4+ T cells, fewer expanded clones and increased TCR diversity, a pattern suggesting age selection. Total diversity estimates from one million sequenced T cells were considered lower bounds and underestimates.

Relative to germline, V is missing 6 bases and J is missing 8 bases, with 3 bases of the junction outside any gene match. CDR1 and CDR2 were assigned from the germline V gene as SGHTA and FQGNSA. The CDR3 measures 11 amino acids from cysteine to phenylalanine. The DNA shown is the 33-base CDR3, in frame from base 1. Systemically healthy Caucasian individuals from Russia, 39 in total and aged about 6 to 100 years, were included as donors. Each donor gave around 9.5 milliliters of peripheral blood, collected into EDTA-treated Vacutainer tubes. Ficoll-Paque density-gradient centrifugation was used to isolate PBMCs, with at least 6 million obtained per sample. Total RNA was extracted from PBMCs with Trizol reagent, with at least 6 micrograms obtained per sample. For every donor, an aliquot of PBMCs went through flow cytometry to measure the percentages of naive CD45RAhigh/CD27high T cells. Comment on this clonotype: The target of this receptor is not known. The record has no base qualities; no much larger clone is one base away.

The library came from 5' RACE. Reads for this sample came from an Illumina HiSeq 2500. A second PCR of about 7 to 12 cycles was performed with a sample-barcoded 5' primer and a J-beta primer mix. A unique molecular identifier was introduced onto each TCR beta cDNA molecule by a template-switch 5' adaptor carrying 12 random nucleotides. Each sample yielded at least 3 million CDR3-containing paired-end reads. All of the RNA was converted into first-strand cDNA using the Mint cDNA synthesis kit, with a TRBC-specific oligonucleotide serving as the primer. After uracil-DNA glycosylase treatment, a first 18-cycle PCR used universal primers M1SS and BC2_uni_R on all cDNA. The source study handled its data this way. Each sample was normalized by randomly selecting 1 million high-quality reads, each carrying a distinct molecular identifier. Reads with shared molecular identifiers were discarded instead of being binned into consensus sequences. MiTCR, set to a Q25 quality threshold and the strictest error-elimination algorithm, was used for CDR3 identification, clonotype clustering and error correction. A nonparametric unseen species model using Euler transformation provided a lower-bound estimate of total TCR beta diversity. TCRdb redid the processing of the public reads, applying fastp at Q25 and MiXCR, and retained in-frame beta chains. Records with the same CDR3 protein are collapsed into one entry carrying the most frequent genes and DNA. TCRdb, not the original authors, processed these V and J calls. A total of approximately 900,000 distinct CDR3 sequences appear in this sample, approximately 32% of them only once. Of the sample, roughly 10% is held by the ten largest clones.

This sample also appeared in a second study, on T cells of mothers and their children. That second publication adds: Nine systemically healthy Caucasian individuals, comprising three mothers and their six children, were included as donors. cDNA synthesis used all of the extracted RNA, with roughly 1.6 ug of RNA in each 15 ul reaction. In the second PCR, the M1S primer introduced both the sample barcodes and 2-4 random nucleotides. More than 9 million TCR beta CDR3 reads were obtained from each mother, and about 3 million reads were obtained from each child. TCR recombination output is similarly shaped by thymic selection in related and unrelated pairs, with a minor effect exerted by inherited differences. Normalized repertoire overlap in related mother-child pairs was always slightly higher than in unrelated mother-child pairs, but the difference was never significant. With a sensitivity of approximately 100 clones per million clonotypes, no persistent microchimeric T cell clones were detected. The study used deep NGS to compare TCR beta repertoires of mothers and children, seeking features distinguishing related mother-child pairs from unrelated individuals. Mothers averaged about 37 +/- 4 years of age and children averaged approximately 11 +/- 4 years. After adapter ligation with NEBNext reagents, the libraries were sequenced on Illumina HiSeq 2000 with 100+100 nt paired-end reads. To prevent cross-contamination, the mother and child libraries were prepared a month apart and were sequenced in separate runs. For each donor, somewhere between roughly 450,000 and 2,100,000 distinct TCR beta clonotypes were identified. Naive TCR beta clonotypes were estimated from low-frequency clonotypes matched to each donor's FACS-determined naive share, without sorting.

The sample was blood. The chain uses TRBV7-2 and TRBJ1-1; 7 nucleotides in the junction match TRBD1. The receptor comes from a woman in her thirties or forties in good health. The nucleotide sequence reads TGTGCCAGCAGGAGGGGGCCCGAAGCTTTCTTT. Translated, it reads CASRRGPEAFF.